This TCR beta chain was captured by sequencing in a study of cytomegalovirus exposure and HLA in healthy donors. The study's findings and limits: Most TCR sequences were seen very rarely across donors, but some public TCRs occurred in many. In the 100 to 150 validation repertoires, under 95% of cluster scores exceeded 0, per a later analysis.

Libraries were prepared by immunoSEQ multiplex PCR; TCRdb keeps only in-frame clonotypes and omits some of them. The sample holds about 64,000 clones; under 95% are singletons and the top ten take over 1%. With respect to this clone: Its cognate antigen is unknown.

Germline loops: CDR1 MNHNY, CDR2 SVGAGI (reference sequence). V lost 2 bases and J 4 bases, leaving 6 bases between the germline ends. CDR3 length equals 13 residues. This TCR came from a woman aged 18-29 years in good health and CMV-seronegative. Sequenced input: PBMCs. The chain employs TRBV6-6 and TRBJ1-3; a possible D gene is TRBD1 (5 bases). The CDR3 region is CASSYRQGNTIYF. For the CDR3, the DNA is TGTGCCAGCAGTTACCGACAGGGAAACACCATATATTTT.